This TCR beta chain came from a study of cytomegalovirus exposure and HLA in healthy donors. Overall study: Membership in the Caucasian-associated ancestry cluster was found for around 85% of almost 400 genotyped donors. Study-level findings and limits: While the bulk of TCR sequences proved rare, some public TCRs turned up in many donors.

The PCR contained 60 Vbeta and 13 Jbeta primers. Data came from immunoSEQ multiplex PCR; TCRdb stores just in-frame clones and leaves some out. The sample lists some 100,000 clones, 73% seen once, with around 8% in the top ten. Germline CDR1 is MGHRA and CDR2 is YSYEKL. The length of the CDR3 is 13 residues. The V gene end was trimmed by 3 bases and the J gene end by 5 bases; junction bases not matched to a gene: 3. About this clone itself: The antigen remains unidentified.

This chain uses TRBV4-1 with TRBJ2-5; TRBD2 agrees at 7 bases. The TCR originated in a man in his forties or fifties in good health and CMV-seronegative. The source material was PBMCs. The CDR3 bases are TGCGCCAGCAGCCAGAGGCGGGGGGAGACCCAGTACTTC. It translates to CASSQRRGETQYF.